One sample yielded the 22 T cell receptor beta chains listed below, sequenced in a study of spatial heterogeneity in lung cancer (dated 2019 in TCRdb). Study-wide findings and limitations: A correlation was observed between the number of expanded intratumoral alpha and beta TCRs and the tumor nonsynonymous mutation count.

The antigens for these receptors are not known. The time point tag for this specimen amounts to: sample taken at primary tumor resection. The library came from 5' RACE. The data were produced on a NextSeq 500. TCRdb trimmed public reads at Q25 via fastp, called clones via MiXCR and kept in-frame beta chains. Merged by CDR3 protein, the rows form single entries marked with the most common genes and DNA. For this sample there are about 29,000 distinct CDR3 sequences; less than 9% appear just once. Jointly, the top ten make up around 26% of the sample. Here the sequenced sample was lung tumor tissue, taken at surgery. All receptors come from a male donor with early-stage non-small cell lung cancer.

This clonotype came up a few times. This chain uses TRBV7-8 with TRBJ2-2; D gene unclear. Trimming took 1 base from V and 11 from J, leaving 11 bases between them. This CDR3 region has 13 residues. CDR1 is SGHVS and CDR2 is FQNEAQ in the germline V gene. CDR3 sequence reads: CASSLDNLVELFF. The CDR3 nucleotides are TGTGCCAGCAGCTTAGACAACCTGGTAGAGCTGTTTTTT.

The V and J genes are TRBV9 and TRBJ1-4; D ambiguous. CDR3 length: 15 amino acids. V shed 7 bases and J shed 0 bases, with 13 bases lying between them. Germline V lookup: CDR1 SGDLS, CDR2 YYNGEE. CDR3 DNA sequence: TGTGCCAGCGGCGCCGGCGGCGCAACTAATGAAAAACTGTTTTTT. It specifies CASGAGGATNEKLFF.

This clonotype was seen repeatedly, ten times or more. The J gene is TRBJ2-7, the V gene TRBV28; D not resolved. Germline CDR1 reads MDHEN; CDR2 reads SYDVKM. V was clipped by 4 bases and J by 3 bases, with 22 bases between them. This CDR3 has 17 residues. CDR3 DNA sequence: TGTGCCAGCAGTTCCTTTCAGACCGCTAATTACTACTACGAGCAGTACTTC. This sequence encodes CASSSFQTANYYYEQYF.

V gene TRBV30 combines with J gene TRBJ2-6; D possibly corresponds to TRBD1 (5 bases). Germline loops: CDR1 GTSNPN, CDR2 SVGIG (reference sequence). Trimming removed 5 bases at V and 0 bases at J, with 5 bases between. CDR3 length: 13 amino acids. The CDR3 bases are TGTGCCTGGGACAGCTCTGGGGCCAACGTCCTGACTTTC. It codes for CAWDSSGANVLTF.

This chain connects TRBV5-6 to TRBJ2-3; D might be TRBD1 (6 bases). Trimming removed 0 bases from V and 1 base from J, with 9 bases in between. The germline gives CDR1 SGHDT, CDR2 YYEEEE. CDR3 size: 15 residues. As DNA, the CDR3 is TGTGCCAGCAGCTTGGGCAGGGGACGCACAGATACGCAGTATTTT. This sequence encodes CASSLGRGRTDTQYF.

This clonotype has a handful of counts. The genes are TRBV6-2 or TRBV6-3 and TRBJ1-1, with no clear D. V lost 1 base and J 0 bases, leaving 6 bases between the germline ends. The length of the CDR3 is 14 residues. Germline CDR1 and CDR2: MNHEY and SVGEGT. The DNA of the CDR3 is TGTGCCAGCAGTTACTTGTCGATGAACACTGAAGCTTTCTTT. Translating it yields CASSYLSMNTEAFF.

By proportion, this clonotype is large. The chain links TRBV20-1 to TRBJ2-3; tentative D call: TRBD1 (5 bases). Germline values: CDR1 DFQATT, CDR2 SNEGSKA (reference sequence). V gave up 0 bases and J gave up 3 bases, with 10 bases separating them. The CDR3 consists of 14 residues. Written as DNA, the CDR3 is TGCAGTGCTAGAGATCAAGGGGCGACAGATACGCAGTATTTT. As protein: CSARDQGATDTQYF.

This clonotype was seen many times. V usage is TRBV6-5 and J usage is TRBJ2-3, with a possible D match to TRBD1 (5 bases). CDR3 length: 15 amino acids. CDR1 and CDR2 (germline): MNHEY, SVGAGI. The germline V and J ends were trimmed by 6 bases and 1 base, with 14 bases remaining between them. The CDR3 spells CASSPGWVGTDTQYF. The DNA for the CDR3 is TGTGCCAGCAGCCCAGGGTGGGTAGGCACAGATACGCAGTATTTT.

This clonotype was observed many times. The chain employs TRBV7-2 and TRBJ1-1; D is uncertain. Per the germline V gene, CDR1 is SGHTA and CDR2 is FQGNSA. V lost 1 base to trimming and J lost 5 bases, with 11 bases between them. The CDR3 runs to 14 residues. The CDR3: CASSLEAGRTEAFF. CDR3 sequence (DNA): TGTGCCAGCAGCTTAGAGGCGGGCAGGACTGAAGCTTTCTTT.

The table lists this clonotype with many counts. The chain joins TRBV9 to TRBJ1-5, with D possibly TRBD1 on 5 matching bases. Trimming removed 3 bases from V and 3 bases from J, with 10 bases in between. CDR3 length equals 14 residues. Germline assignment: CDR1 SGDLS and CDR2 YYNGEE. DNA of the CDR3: TGTGCCAGCAGCGCCGACAGTTTCAATCAGCCCCAGCATTTT. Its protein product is CASSADSFNQPQHF.

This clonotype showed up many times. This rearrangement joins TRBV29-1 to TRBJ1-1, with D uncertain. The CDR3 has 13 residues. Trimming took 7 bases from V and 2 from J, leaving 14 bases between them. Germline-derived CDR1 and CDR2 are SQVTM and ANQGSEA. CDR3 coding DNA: TGCAGCGCTGGCAGAAACGTAAACACTGAAGCTTTCTTT. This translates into CSAGRNVNTEAFF.

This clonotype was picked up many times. The CDR3 here is CASGDRGLLNTGELFF. DNA of the CDR3: TGTGCCAGCGGGGACAGGGGCCTCCTAAACACCGGGGAGCTGTTTTTT. This sequence joins TRBV2 and TRBJ2-2; 10 bases fit TRBD1. The CDR3 has 16 amino acids. V lost 8 bases and J lost 2; bases outside the gene matches: 8. Germline V gene data show CDR1 as SNHLY and CDR2 as FYNNEI.

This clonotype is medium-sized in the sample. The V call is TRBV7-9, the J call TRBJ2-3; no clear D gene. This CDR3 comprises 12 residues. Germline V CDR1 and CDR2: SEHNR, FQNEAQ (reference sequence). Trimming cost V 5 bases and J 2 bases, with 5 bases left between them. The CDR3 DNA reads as TGTGCCAGCAGCCTATACACAGATACGCAGTATTTT. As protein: CASSLYTDTQYF.

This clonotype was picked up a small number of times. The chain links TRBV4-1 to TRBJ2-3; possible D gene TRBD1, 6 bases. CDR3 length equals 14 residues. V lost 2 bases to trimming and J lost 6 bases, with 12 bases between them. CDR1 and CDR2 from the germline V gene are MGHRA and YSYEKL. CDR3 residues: CASSQFYRADTQYF. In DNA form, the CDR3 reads TGCGCCAGCAGCCAATTTTACAGGGCTGATACGCAGTATTTT.

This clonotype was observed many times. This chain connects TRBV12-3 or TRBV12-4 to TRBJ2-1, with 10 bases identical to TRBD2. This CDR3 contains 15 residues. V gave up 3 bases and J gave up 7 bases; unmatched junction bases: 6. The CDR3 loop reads CASSFPAGGTNEQFF. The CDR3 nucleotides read TGTGCCAGCAGTTTCCCAGCGGGGGGGACTAATGAGCAGTTCTTC.

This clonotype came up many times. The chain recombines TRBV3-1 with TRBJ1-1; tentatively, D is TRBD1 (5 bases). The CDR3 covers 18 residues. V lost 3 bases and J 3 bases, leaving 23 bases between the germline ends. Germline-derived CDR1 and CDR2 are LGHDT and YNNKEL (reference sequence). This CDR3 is CASSHGLWDAFGDTEAFF. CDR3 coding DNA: TGTGCCAGCAGCCATGGCCTTTGGGACGCTTTTGGGGACACTGAAGCTTTCTTT.

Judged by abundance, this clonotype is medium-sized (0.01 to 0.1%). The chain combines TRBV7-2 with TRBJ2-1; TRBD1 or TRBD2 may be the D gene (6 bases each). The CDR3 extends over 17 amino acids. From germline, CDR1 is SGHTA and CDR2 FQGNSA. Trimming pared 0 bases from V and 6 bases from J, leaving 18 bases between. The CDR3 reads CASSLAGGLSEANEQFF. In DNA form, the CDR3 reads TGTGCCAGCAGCTTAGCGGGGGGCCTCTCTGAGGCCAATGAGCAGTTCTTC.

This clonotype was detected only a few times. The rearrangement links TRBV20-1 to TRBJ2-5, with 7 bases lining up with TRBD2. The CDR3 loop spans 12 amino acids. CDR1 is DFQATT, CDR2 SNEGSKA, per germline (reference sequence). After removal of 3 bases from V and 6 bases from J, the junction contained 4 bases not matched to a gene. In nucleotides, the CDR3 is TGCAGTGCTAGCGGGGGGAGTCAGACCCAGTACTTC. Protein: CSASGGSQTQYF.

The CDR3 reads CSARTGIAAFF. DNA for the CDR3: TGCAGTGCTAGGACAGGGATCGCGGCTTTCTTT. The chain is built from TRBV20-1 and TRBJ1-1, with TRBD1 identical over 7 bases. CDR1 and CDR2 (germline): DFQATT, SNEGSKA (reference sequence). V gave up 3 bases and J gave up 11 bases; unmatched junction bases: 6. This CDR3 is 11 amino acids long.

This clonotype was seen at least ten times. The CDR3 reads CATQRTAQGGYTEAFF. In nucleotides, the CDR3 is TGTGCCACGCAAAGGACCGCACAGGGAGGGTACACTGAAGCTTTCTTT. This rearrangement joins TRBV13 to TRBJ1-1; D possibly corresponds to TRBD1 (6 bases). V lost 10 bases and J 3 bases, leaving 24 bases between the germline ends. CDR1 is PRHDT and CDR2 is FYEKMQ in the germline V gene (reference sequence). The length of the CDR3 is 16 residues.

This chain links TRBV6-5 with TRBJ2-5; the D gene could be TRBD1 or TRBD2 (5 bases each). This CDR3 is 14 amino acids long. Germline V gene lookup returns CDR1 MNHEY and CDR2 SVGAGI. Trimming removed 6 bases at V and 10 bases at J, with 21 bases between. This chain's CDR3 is CASRDSPGPHDQYF. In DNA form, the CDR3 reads TGTGCCAGCAGGGACTCTCCGGGGCCCCATGACCAGTACTTC.

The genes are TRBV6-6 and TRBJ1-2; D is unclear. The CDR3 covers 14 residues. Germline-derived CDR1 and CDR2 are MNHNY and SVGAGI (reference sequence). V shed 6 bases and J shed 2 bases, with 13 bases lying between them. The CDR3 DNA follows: TGTGCCAGCAGACAACAGAGGGAAAACTATGGCTACACCTTC. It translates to CASRQQRENYGYTF.